These T cell receptor beta chains were read from a single sample in a study of cytomegalovirus exposure and HLA in healthy donors. This table comes from immunoSEQ multiplex PCR, and its TCRdb copy is limited to in-frame clones, with some not included. The sample lists roughly 150,000 clones, approximately 80% occurring once. Sequencing used PBMCs. Receptors originate from a woman aged 40 to 55 in good health and CMV-seropositive. Each CDR3 is given with its conserved first and last residue. The order of the fields is clone size, D gene, V gene, J gene, CDR3 protein, CDR3 DNA. D genes are given only for firm matches. Size tells how often a clone was seen (once, few, many) or the class of an expanded clone, and some rows leave it out.

>.|.|TRBV6-1|TRBJ1-2
CASSDGSLRIYGYTF
TGTGCCAGCAGTGACGGTAGCCTTAGAATTTATGGCTACACCTTC
>.|.|TRBV10-3|TRBJ2-1
CAISESGDRYNEQFF
TGTGCCATCAGTGAGTCCGGGGATCGGTACAATGAGCAGTTCTTC
>.|.|TRBV7-9|TRBJ2-1
CASSEQGYGDEQFF
TGTGCCAGCAGCGAACAGGGCTATGGCGATGAGCAGTTCTTC
>once|.|TRBV18|TRBJ1-1
CASSPQRTGPGEAFF
TGTGCCAGCTCACCGCAAAGGACGGGCCCGGGGGAAGCTTTCTTT
>.|TRBD1|TRBV5-5|TRBJ2-7
CASSLVRPVDRVLSHEQYF
TGTGCCAGCAGCTTGGTTAGACCCGTGGACAGGGTCCTCTCTCACGAGCAGTACTTC
>few|TRBD1|TRBV7-9|TRBJ2-5
CASSLAGQGEETQYF
TGTGCCAGCAGCTTAGCGGGACAGGGGGAAGAGACCCAGTACTTC
>.|TRBD1|TRBV4-2|TRBJ1-1
CASSQRGQGADTEAFF
TGTGCCAGCAGCCAAAGGGGACAGGGGGCCGACACTGAAGCTTTCTTT
>.|.|TRBV18|TRBJ2-7
CASSSRGYEQYF
TGTGCCAGCTCATCGAGGGGGTACGAGCAGTACTTC
>.|.|TRBV6-5|TRBJ2-1
CASSPTSYNEQFF
TGTGCCAGCAGTCCTACCTCCTACAATGAGCAGTTCTTC
>.|.|TRBV2|TRBJ2-1
CASSGLSSYNEQFF
TGTGCCAGCAGTGGCCTAAGCTCCTACAATGAGCAGTTCTTC
>.|.|TRBV4-2|TRBJ2-7
CASSQGGTPNQQYF
TGTGCCAGCAGCCAAGGCGGGACGCCCAACCAGCAGTACTTC
>once|.|TRBV28|TRBJ1-2
CASSFVFRVGAPVGGYTF
TGTGCCAGCAGTTTCGTATTCCGTGTGGGGGCGCCAGTTGGTGGCTACACCTTC
>.|TRBD1|TRBV4-3|TRBJ2-2
CASSQDRQGLTGELFF
TGCGCCAGCAGCCAAGATAGACAGGGCCTCACCGGGGAGCTGTTTTTT